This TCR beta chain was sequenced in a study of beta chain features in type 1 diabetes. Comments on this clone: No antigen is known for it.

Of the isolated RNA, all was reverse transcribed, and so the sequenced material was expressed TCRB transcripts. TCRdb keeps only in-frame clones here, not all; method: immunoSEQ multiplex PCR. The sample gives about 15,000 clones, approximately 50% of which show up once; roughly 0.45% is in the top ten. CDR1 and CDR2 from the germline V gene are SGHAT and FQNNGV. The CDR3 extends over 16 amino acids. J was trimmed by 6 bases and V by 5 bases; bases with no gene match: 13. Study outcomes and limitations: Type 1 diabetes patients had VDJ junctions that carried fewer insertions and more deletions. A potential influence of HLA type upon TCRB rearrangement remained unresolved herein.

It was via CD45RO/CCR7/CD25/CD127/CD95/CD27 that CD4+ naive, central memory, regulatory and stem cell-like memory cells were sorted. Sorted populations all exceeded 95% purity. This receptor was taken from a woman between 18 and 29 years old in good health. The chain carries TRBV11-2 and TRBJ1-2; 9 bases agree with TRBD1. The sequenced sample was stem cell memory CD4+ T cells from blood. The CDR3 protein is CASSRTDRGFMDGYTF. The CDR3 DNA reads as TGTGCCAGCAGCCGAACTGACAGGGGGTTCATGGATGGCTACACCTTC.